These 17 T cell receptor beta chains originate from one sample sequenced in a study of blood T cells in healthy people across ages. Then a second PCR, running roughly 6 to 11 cycles, was carried out with a sample-barcoded 5' primer and a J-beta primer mix. TCRdb recomputed calls from the 5' RACE reads with MiXCR, one row per CDR3 protein. The sample records roughly 800,000 distinct CDR3 sequences, around 25% being singletons. Another study also made use of these data, one on T cells of mothers and their children.

The specimen was blood. Receptor source: a boy younger than 18 in good health.

This clonotype was observed a handful of times. The chain carries TRBV11-2 and TRBJ2-5; 7 positions agree with TRBD1. The CDR3 contains 16 residues. Germline V gene lookup returns CDR1 SGHAT and CDR2 FQNNGV. Unmatched junction bases numbered 8, after V lost 3 bases and J lost 1 base. CDR3: CASSFITGAPQETQYF. Written as DNA, the CDR3 is TGTGCCAGCAGCTTTATAACAGGGGCCCCCCAAGAGACCCAGTACTTC.

This clonotype has just a few counts. The rearrangement joins TRBV9 to TRBJ2-1; D might be TRBD1 or TRBD2, each matching 5 bases. The CDR3 sequence is 14 residues long. Germline loops: CDR1 SGDLS, CDR2 YYNGEE. With 6 bases removed from V and 7 bases from J, the gap between germline ends came to 17 bases. The CDR3 region is CASTSGPDGNEQFF. DNA for the CDR3: TGTGCCAGCACATCGGGACCAGATGGGAATGAGCAGTTCTTC.

The chain employs TRBV12-3 or TRBV12-4 and TRBJ2-4, with D possibly called TRBD1 or TRBD2 (6 bases each). The germline V and J ends were trimmed by 7 bases and 7 bases, with 11 bases remaining between them. CDR3 size: 12 residues. The DNA of the CDR3 is TGTGCCAGCACCCTAGGGGGGAACATTCAGTACTTC. It encodes CASTLGGNIQYF.

The sample holds a few counts of this clonotype. The CDR3 DNA reads as TGTGCCAGCAGTGAAGGTCGCAGTGGCCACTACGAGCAGTACTTC. This gives the protein CASSEGRSGHYEQYF. V and J are TRBV2 and TRBJ2-5; D unclear. The J call could be wrong; TRBJ2-7 is a better fit for the DNA end. This CDR3 is built from 15 residues. Germline CDR1 is SNHLY and CDR2 is FYNNEI.

Only a few counts were recorded for this clonotype. The genes are TRBV2 and TRBJ2-5; D is uncertain. The J call is doubtful: the DNA matches TRBJ2-1 better. The CDR3 sequence is 12 residues long. From germline, CDR1 is SNHLY and CDR2 FYNNEI. The CDR3 region has the DNA TGTGCCAGCAGCGGAGATCAAGGAGAGCAGTTCTTC. Protein: CASSGDQGEQFF.

This clonotype appeared a few times. The V gene is TRBV7-2, the J gene TRBJ2-1, with TRBD1 identical over 7 bases. This CDR3 contains 13 residues. Germline V gene sequence: CDR1 SGHTA, CDR2 FQGNSA. The CDR3 coding sequence is TGTGCGTTGAGGGGGCCAGGTTACAATGAGCAGTTCTTC. Encoded protein: CALRGPGYNEQFF.

This clonotype was observed a few times. The CDR3 DNA sequence: TGTGCCAGCAGTTTGGGATGGTCTGGGTATGAGCAGTTCTTC. Translation: CASSLGWSGYEQFF. The chain carries TRBV27 and TRBJ2-5; D gene uncertain. The assigned J gene may be wrong: the sequence end matches TRBJ2-1 better. Germline V gene sequence: CDR1 MNHEY, CDR2 SMNVEV (reference sequence). The CDR3 has 14 amino acids.

J is TRBJ2-4 and V is TRBV14; D might be TRBD1 or TRBD2, each matching 5 bases. V was pared by 0 bases and J by 0 bases, with 27 bases between. Germline assignment: CDR1 SGHDN and CDR2 FVKESK. The CDR3 spans 22 residues. CDR3 sequence reads: CASSQDPYLGRYMQLAKNIQYF. DNA of the CDR3: TGTGCCAGCAGCCAAGATCCCTATCTGGGACGGTACATGCAACTAGCCAAAAACATTCAGTACTTC. Full variable domain (missing parts from reference TRBV14 and TRBJ2-4): EAGVTQFPSHSVIEKGQTVTLRCDPISGHDNLYWYRRVMGKEIKFLLHFVKESKQDESGMPNNRFLAERTGGTYSTLKVQPAELEDSGVYFCASSQDPYLGRYMQLAKNIQYFGAGTRLSVL.

This clonotype was counted only a few times. V usage is TRBV4-3 and J usage is TRBJ2-7; D might be TRBD1 (6 bases). The germline CDR1 and CDR2 sequences are LGHNA and YSLEER. The CDR3 is 16 residues long. The V end lost 0 bases, the J end lost 5 bases, and 17 bases lay between the germline ends. The CDR3 coding sequence is TGCGCCAGCAGCCAAGATCGGTGGCAGGGGTTCAACGAGCAGTACTTC. Its protein is CASSQDRWQGFNEQYF.

This sequence joins TRBV4-2 and TRBJ1-4; unclear D gene. Trimming cost V 0 bases and J 11 bases, with 7 bases left between them. The germline V gene has CDR1 LGHNA and CDR2 YNFKEQ. The CDR3 runs to 12 residues. The DNA for the CDR3 is TGTGCCAGCAGCCAAGACCCCTCTAAACTGTTTTTT. Its translation: CASSQDPSKLFF.

The chain couples TRBV9 to TRBJ1-1, with D hard to call. The CDR3 spans 14 residues. V lost 4 bases and J 1 base, leaving 11 bases between the germline ends. Germline loops: CDR1 SGDLS, CDR2 YYNGEE. CDR3 in DNA: TGTGCCAGCAGCTCGGGCCGTCAGAACACTGAAGCTTTCTTT. Amino acids: CASSSGRQNTEAFF.

Concerning this clonotype itself: Its ends do not fully match the called genes, so a read error is possible. The V gene is TRBV20-1, the J gene TRBJ1-2, with D possibly being TRBD1 (6 bases). Per the germline V gene, CDR1 is DFQATT and CDR2 is SNEGSKA (reference sequence). CDR3 length: 14 residues. CDR3 bases: TGCAGTGCTAGGCCCAGGGGAGCTAACTATGACTACACCTTC. Translation: CSARPRGANYDYTF.

This clonotype has more than one count but fewer than ten. The chain's CDR3 is CASSLRRDYGYTF. The DNA for the CDR3 is TGTGCCAGCAGTTTACGGCGGGACTATGGCTACACCTTC. The chain couples TRBV12-3 or TRBV12-4 to TRBJ1-2, with D unresolved. V lost 2 bases and J lost 3, with 7 bases in between. This CDR3 region has 13 residues.

CDR3 protein: CASSQDFTGGAEETQYF. CDR3 nucleotide sequence: TGTGCCAGCAGCCAAGATTTTACGGGGGGAGCGGAAGAGACCCAGTACTTC. The rearrangement links TRBV4-2 to TRBJ2-5, with 7 bases that match TRBD2. The germline V gene encodes CDR1 LGHNA and CDR2 YNFKEQ. V gave up 0 bases and J gave up 3 bases; unmatched junction bases: 10. The CDR3 extends over 17 amino acids.

This clonotype was seen a few times. The rearrangement uses TRBV11-1 and TRBJ2-1; 9 bases agree with TRBD2. This CDR3 spans 16 amino acids. The germline V gene has CDR1 SGHAT and CDR2 FQDESV (reference sequence). V shed 5 bases and J 5 bases; nucleotides not matched to a gene: 10. CDR3 region: CASSTTGTSTNNEQFF. CDR3 nucleotides: TGTGCCAGCAGCACAACCGGGACTAGCACAAACAATGAGCAGTTCTTC.

This clonotype occurred a few times. The CDR3 DNA reads TGCGCCAGCAGCTTAGACGGGAGGGCCGGGGTAGAGACCCAGTACTTC. Its protein product is CASSLDGRAGVETQYF. The rearrangement links TRBV5-1 to TRBJ2-5, with TRBD2 matching 8 bases. With V trimmed by 2 bases and J by 4 bases, 10 bases remained unmatched. Germline-derived CDR1 and CDR2 are SGHRS and YFSETQ. This CDR3 has 16 amino acids.

This clonotype has a handful of counts. This chain uses TRBV28 with TRBJ2-3; TRBD2 aligns across 10 bases. The CDR3 consists of 17 residues. Germline assignment: CDR1 MDHEN and CDR2 SYDVKM. Losses at the gene ends were 6 bases for V and 5 bases for J; bases not matched to a gene: 14. DNA for the CDR3: TGTGCCAGCAGCCCATCCCACCTAGCGGGAGTAGAAGATACGCAGTATTTT. Translated, it gives CASSPSHLAGVEDTQYF.